Included here is one T cell receptor (beta chain) sequence, with context. Its target is unknown. Sequencing used immunoSEQ multiplex PCR; TCRdb keeps in-frame clones, though not all of them. The sample includes some 37,000 clones, about 87% of them seen just once. This sample is part of a study of OX40 agonist ivuxolimab in advanced cancers. The overall study: Earlier anti-PD-1, anti-PD-L1 or anti-CTLA-4 therapy was permitted; roughly 40% had received some.

Study-wide findings and caveats: The average count of expanded clones was higher among CD8+ T cells than among CD4+.

The cohort excluded patients with autoimmune disease history or systemic immunosuppression. The TCR originated in an adult with an advanced solid tumor such as melanoma, head and neck, liver or kidney cancer. The sample here was CD4+ or CD8+ T cells sorted from blood, taken in a trial of the OX40 agonist ivuxolimab.

CDR3 sequence (DNA): TGTGCCAGTAGTATCCAACCGGGACAGGGCTATGAGCAGTTCTTC. Its translation: CASSIQPGQGYEQFF. The V and J genes are TRBV19 and TRBJ2-1; TRBD1 matches at 9 bases. This CDR3 spans 15 amino acids. Per germline, CDR1 LNHDA and CDR2 SQIVND (reference sequence). V was pared by 3 bases and J by 8 bases, with 8 bases of the junction left unmatched.